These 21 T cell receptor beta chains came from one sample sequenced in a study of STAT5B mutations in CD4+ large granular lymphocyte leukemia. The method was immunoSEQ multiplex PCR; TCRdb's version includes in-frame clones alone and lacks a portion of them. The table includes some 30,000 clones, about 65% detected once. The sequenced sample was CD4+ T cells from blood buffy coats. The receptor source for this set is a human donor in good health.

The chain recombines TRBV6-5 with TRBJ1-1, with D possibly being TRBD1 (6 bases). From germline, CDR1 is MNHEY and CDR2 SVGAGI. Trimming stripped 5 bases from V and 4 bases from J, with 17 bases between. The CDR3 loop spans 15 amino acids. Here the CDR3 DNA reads TGTGCCAGCAGTCCACAAGGGGGGTTTCCCACTGAAGCTTTCTTT. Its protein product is CASSPQGGFPTEAFF.

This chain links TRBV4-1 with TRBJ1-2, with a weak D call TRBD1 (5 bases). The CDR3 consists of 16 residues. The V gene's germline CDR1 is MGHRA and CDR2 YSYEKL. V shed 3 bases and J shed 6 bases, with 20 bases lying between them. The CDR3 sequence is CASSQASAGQGDGYTF. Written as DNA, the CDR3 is TGCGCCAGCAGCCAGGCCTCTGCGGGGCAGGGCGATGGCTACACCTTC.

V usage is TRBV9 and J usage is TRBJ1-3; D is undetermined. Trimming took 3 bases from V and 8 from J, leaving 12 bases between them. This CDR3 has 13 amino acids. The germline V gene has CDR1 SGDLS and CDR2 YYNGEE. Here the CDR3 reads CASSAASGYTIYF. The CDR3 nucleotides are TGTGCCAGCAGCGCCGCCTCCGGTTACACCATATATTTT.

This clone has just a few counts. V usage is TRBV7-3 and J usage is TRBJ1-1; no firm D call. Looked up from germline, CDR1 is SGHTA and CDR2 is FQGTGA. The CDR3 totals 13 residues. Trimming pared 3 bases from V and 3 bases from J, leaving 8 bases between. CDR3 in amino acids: CASSFGPDTEAFF. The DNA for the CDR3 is TGTGCCAGCAGCTTCGGGCCAGACACTGAAGCTTTCTTT.

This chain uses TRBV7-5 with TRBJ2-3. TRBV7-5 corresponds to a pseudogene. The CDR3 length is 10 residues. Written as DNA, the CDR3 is TGTGCCAGAAAGTTAGATACGCAGTATTTT. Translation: CARKLDTQYF.

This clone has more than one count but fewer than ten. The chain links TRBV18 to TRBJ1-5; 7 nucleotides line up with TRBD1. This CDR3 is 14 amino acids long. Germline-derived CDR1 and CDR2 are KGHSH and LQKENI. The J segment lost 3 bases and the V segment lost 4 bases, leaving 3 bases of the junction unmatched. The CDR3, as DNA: TGTGCCAGCTCACTAACAGGGGACAATCAGCCCCAGCATTTT. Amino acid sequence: CASSLTGDNQPQHF.

The CDR3 loop reads CASSITRGGALNTEAFF. CDR3 bases: TGTGCCAGCAGTATAACCCGGGGGGGGGCATTGAACACTGAAGCTTTCTTT. J is TRBJ1-1 and V is TRBV28, with TRBD1 as a possible D gene (6 bases). In germline, CDR1 is MDHEN, CDR2 SYDVKM. CDR3 length: 17 amino acids. Deletions cut 5 bases from V and 0 bases from J, with 19 bases between. The full variable domain, with the rest looked up from reference TRBV28 and TRBJ1-1, is DVKVTQSSRYLVKRTGEKVFLECVQDMDHENMFWYRQDPGLGLRLIYFSYDVKMKEKGDIPEGYSVSREKKERFSLILESASTNQTSMYLCASSITRGGALNTEAFFGQGTRLTVV.

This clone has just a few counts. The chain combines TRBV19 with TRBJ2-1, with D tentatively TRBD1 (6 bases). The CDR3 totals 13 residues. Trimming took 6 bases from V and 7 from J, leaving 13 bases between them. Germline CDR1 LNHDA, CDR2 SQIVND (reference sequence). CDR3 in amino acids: CASRGSGVNEQFF. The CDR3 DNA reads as TGTGCCAGTAGGGGGTCAGGGGTAAATGAGCAGTTCTTC. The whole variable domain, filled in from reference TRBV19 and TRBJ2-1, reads DGGITQSPKYLFRKEGQNVTLSCEQNLNHDAMYWYRQDPGQGLRLIYYSQIVNDFQKGDIAEGYSVSREKKESFPLTVTSAQKNPTAFYLCASRGSGVNEQFFGPGTRLTVL.

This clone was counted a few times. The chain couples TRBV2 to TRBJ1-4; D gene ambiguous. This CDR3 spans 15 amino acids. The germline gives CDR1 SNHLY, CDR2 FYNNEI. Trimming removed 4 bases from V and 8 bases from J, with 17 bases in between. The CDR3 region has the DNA TGTGCCAGCAGTGGATTGGGAATGGGGAGGGAAAAACTGTTTTTT. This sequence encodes CASSGLGMGREKLFF.

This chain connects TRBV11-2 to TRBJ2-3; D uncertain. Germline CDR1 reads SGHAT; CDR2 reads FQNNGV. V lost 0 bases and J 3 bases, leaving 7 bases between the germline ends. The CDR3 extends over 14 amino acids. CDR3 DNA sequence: TGTGCCAGCAGCTTAGATGACCCTACAGATACGCAGTATTTT. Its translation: CASSLDDPTDTQYF.

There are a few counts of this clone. The CDR3 is CSAEVGGYTF. Written as DNA, the CDR3 is TGCAGTGCAGAGGTCGGGGGCTACACCTTC. The chain has TRBV20-1 and TRBJ1-2, with no clear D. V lost 6 bases to trimming and J lost 8 bases, with 10 bases between them. Per germline, CDR1 DFQATT and CDR2 SNEGSKA (reference sequence). The CDR3 loop spans 10 amino acids.

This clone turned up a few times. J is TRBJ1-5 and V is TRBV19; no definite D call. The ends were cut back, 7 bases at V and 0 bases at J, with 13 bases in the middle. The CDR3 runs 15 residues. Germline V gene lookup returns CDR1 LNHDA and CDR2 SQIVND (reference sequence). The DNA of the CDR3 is TGTGCCAGTATGGTGGGGTCACTTAGCAATCAGCCCCAGCATTTT. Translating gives CASMVGSLSNQPQHF.

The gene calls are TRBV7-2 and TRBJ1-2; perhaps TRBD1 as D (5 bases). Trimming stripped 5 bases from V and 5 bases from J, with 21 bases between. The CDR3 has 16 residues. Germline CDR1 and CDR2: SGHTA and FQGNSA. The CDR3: CASSPPGAGEIYGYTF. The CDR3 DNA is TGTGCCAGCAGCCCGCCCGGGGCAGGAGAAATTTATGGCTACACCTTC.

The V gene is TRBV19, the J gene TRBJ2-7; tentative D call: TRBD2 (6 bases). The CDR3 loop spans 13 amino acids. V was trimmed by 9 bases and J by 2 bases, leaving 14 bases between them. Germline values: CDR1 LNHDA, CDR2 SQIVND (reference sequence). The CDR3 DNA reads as TGTGCCAGCAGACGGACGGGAGCCTACGAGCAGTACTTC. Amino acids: CASRRTGAYEQYF.

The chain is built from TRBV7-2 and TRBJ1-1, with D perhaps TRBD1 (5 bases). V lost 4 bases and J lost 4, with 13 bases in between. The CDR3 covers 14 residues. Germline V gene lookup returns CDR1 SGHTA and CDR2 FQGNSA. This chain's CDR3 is CASSSQGSGTEAFF. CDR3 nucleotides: TGTGCCAGCAGCTCCCAGGGTTCCGGCACTGAAGCTTTCTTT.

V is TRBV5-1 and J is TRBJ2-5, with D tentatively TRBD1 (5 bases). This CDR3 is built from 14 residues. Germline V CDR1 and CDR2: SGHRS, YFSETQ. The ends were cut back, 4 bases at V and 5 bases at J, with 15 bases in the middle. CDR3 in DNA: TGCGCCAGCAGCCCCATCAGGGCCGGCGAGACCCAGTACTTC. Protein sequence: CASSPIRAGETQYF.

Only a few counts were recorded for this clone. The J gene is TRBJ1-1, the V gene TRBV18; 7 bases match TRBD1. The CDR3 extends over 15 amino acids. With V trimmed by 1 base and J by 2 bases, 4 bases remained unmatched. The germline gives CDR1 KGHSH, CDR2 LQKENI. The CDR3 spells CASSPLGQANTEAFF. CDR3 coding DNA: TGTGCCAGCTCACCACTTGGACAGGCCAACACTGAAGCTTTCTTT.

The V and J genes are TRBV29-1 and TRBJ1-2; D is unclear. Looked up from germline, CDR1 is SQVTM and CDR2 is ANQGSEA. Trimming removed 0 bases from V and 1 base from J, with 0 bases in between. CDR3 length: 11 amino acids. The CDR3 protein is CSVEDNYGYTF. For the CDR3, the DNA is TGCAGCGTTGAAGATAACTATGGCTACACCTTC.

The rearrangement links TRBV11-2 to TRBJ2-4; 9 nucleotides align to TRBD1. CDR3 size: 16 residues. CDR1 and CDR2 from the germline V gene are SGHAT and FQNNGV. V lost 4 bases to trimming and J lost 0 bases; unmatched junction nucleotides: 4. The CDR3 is CASSSDRGLAKNIQYF. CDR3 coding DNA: TGTGCCAGCAGCTCCGACAGGGGGTTAGCCAAAAACATTCAGTACTTC.

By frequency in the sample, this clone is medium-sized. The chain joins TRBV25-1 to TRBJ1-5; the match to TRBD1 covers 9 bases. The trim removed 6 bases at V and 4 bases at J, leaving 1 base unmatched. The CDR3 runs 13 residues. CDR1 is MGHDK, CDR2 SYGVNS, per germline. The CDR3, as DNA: TGTGCCAGCAGCGGACAGGGGAATCAGCCCCAGCATTTT. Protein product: CASSGQGNQPQHF. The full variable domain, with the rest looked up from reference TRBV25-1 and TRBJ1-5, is EADIYQTPRYLVIGTGKKITLECSQTMGHDKMYWYQQDPGMELHLIHYSYGVNSTEKGDLSSESTVSRIRTEHFPLTLESARPSHTSQYLCASSGQGNQPQHFGDGTRLSIL.

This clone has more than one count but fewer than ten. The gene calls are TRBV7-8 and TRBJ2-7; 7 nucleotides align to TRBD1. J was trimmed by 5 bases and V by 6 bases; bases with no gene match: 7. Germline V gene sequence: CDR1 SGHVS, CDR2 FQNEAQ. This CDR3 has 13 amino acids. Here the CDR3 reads CASSQDRAHEQYF. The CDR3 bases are TGTGCCAGCAGTCAAGACAGGGCCCACGAGCAGTACTTC. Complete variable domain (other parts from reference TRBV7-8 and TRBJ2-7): GAGVSQSPRYKVAKRGQDVALRCDPISGHVSLFWYQQALGQGPEFLTYFQNEAQLDKSGLPSDRFFAERPEGSVSTLKIQRTQQEDSAVYLCASSQDRAHEQYFGPGTRLTVT.